The subject of this entry is one TCR beta chain. Its specificity is not known. At one end the junction does not follow the germline gene, possibly because of a read error. Cyclophosphamide on days +3 and +4 followed busulfan-fludarabine conditioning and a marrow graft. The data derive from a study of T cells after posttransplantation cyclophosphamide. Points from the study as a whole: Tissue-infiltrating T cells from skin or gut overlapped little with blood T cells. Later post-transplant blood repertoires were often dominated by donor CD8+ memory clones. TRB clonality was highly associated with recipient CMV seropositivity and reactivation.

The germline V gene has CDR1 KGHSH and CDR2 LQKENI. The CDR3 extends over 11 amino acids. Produced via immunoSEQ multiplex PCR; TCRdb's table is partial and in-frame only. The data hold about 42,000 clones, with about 90% observed a single time. The V and J genes are TRBV18 and TRBJ1-1; D not resolved. The sequence was obtained from a male patient between 55 and 70 years old who received an allogeneic stem cell transplant from a related donor and was CMV-positive. Among the T cells, some may be from the graft donor. Material: PBMCs, obtained about 64 days after allogeneic stem cell transplant with posttransplant cyclophosphamide. CDR3 sequence: CASSPLRESRF. CDR3 bases: TGTGCCAGCTCACCGTTGCGGGAGAGCCGCTTT.